This entry lists 21 T cell receptor beta chains sequenced from one sample in a study of cytomegalovirus exposure and HLA in healthy donors. 60 Vbeta and 13 Jbeta primers were used in PCR. Generated by immunoSEQ multiplex PCR, the TCRdb table keeps only in-frame clones and is missing some. This repertoire shows 200,000 to 250,000 clones, more than 75% found once; its top ten account for 1.3%. Sequenced input: PBMCs. Receptors originate from a human donor in good health.

The chain uses TRBV27 and TRBJ2-7; D is perhaps TRBD2 (6 bases). Germline-derived CDR1 and CDR2 are MNHEY and SMNVEV (reference sequence). The CDR3 has 15 amino acids. With 2 bases removed from V and 4 bases from J, the gap between germline ends came to 15 bases. CDR3 bases: TGTGCCAGCAGTTTACGCGGGGCAGTTTTTTACGAGCAGTACTTC. Its translation is CASSLRGAVFYEQYF.

This chain connects TRBV4-1 to TRBJ2-1; 10 bases line up with TRBD2. V gave up 3 bases and J gave up 4 bases; unmatched junction bases: 9. CDR3 size: 17 residues. Germline V gives CDR1 MGHRA, CDR2 YSYEKL. In nucleotides, the CDR3 is TGCGCCAGCAGCCAGGGGCAGGTAGCGGGAGGATACAATGAGCAGTTCTTC. Translated: CASSQGQVAGGYNEQFF.

The chain carries TRBV6-6 and TRBJ1-1; no clear D. Germline loops: CDR1 MNHNY, CDR2 SVGAGI (reference sequence). The V gene lost 4 bases and the J gene lost 3 bases, with 9 bases spanning the gap. This CDR3 has 13 amino acids. The chain's CDR3 is CASSSLRYTEAFF. In DNA form, the CDR3 reads TGTGCCAGCAGTTCACTCAGGTACACTGAAGCTTTCTTT.

The rearrangement links TRBV2 to TRBJ2-5, with D unclear. The ends were cut back, 5 bases at V and 4 bases at J, with 2 bases in the middle. The CDR3 runs 10 residues. The V gene's germline CDR1 is SNHLY and CDR2 FYNNEI. The CDR3 coding sequence is TGTGCCAGCAGTCTAGAGACCCAGTACTTC. It translates to CASSLETQYF.

This clone was recorded a few times. This chain joins TRBV6-5 and TRBJ1-4; 8 bases are a match to TRBD1. After removal of 4 bases from V and 7 bases from J, the junction contained 8 bases not matched to a gene. CDR3 length: 15 amino acids. Germline-derived CDR1 and CDR2 are MNHEY and SVGAGI. CDR3 loop: CASSLTRGRFEKLFF. The CDR3 nucleotides read TGTGCCAGCAGTTTAACCAGGGGGCGTTTTGAAAAACTGTTTTTT.

A single count supports this clone. In DNA, the CDR3 is TGTGCCAGTAGTCCGATAGCGGGAGGTTTGGCAGATACGCAGTATTTT. This encodes CASSPIAGGLADTQYF. This chain links TRBV19 with TRBJ2-3; 10 positions agree with TRBD2. The CDR3 contains 16 residues. Unmatched junction bases numbered 9, after V lost 5 bases and J lost 4 bases. The germline V gene encodes CDR1 LNHDA and CDR2 SQIVND (reference sequence).

The chain has TRBV27 and TRBJ2-7; a possible D gene is TRBD2 (5 bases). Looked up from germline, CDR1 is MNHEY and CDR2 is SMNVEV (reference sequence). The V end lost 3 bases, the J end lost 2 bases, and 14 bases lay between the germline ends. CDR3 length: 15 amino acids. This chain's CDR3 is CASSFLREIPYEQYF. The CDR3 bases are TGTGCCAGCAGTTTTCTACGGGAAATACCCTACGAGCAGTACTTC.

A note on this clone: At one end the junction does not follow the germline gene, possibly because of a read error. Other DNA sequences of this sample code for an identical CDR3. The chain links TRBV29-1 to TRBJ2-7; 8 bases agree with TRBD1. The germline gives CDR1 SQVTM, CDR2 ANQGSEA. This CDR3 is 13 amino acids long. DNA for the CDR3: TGCAGCGTTGAAGGACAGGGGAACTACGAACAGTACTTC. Translation: CSVEGQGNYEQYF.

The chain combines TRBV18 with TRBJ2-6, with a tentative D call TRBD2 (6 bases). Germline CDR1 KGHSH, CDR2 LQKENI. This CDR3 comprises 19 residues. The V and J ends lost 2 bases and 0 bases respectively, with 17 bases between them. CDR3 protein: CASSPKSGLTPSGANVLTF. The CDR3 DNA follows: TGTGCCAGCTCACCAAAATCCGGACTAACCCCCTCTGGGGCCAACGTCCTGACTTTC. The full variable domain, its missing parts supplied by reference TRBV18 and TRBJ2-6, is NAGVMQNPRHLVRRRGQEARLRCSPMKGHSHVYWYRQLPEEGLKFMVYLQKENIIDESGMPKERFSAEFPKEGPSILRIQQVVRGDSAAYFCASSPKSGLTPSGANVLTFGAGSRLTVL.

This clone was seen once. V is TRBV2 and J is TRBJ1-5, with a tentative D call TRBD1 (5 bases). Germline-derived CDR1 and CDR2 are SNHLY and FYNNEI. The CDR3 is 16 residues long. Deletions cut 8 bases from V and 0 bases from J, with 17 bases between. The CDR3 DNA follows: TGTGCCAGCCAGAGGGTCACGGGGGTTAGCAATCAGCCCCAGCATTTT. Amino acid sequence: CASQRVTGVSNQPQHF.

Only one count was recorded for this clone. The rearrangement joins TRBV5-1 to TRBJ2-7, with a weak D call TRBD2 (6 bases). The germline CDR1 and CDR2 sequences are SGHRS and YFSETQ. This CDR3 is built from 15 residues. V lost 7 bases and J 0 bases, leaving 17 bases between the germline ends. The DNA for the CDR3 is TGCGCCAGCTCTGCTGTTGCGGGAAGCTCCTACGAGCAGTACTTC. This translates into CASSAVAGSSYEQYF.

This clone occurred once. The rearrangement links TRBV28 to TRBJ1-3; 9 bases match TRBD1. Germline CDR1 reads MDHEN; CDR2 reads SYDVKM. The CDR3 is 15 amino acids. With 5 bases clipped from V and 4 bases from J, the junction kept 6 bases outside the gene matches. CDR3 amino acids: CASSTAGTGGNTIYF. The CDR3 nucleotides are TGTGCCAGCAGTACCGCCGGGACAGGGGGAAACACCATATATTTT.

The sample holds one count of this clone. The genes are TRBV19 and TRBJ2-2; the match to TRBD2 covers 8 bases. The CDR3 loop spans 16 amino acids. Trimming removed 2 bases from V and 3 bases from J; junction bases left unmatched: 5. Germline V CDR1 and CDR2: LNHDA, SQIVND (reference sequence). The CDR3 sequence: CASSILGGADTGELFF. CDR3 nucleotide sequence: TGTGCCAGTAGTATACTCGGGGGGGCGGACACCGGGGAGCTGTTTTTT. The complete variable domain, with remaining parts taken from reference TRBV19 and TRBJ2-2, reads DGGITQSPKYLFRKEGQNVTLSCEQNLNHDAMYWYRQDPGQGLRLIYYSQIVNDFQKGDIAEGYSVSREKKESFPLTVTSAQKNPTAFYLCASSILGGADTGELFFGEGSRLTVL.

The chain joins TRBV2 to TRBJ1-3; D gene ambiguous. The CDR3 is 13 amino acids. CDR1 SNHLY and CDR2 FYNNEI come from the germline V gene. The ends were cut back, 1 base at V and 3 bases at J, with 4 bases in the middle. The CDR3 DNA reads TGTGCCAGCAGTGAAGACGGTGGAAACACCATATATTTT. This translates into CASSEDGGNTIYF. Full variable domain (missing parts from reference TRBV2 and TRBJ1-3): EPEVTQTPSHQVTQMGQEVILRCVPISNHLYFYWYRQILGQKVEFLVSFYNNEISEKSEIFDDQFSVERPDGSNFTLKIRSTKLEDSAMYFCASSEDGGNTIYFGEGSWLTVV.

The chain employs TRBV29-1 and TRBJ2-7; D not resolved. The germline gives CDR1 SQVTM, CDR2 ANQGSEA. This CDR3 has 11 amino acids. V lost 5 bases and J 3 bases, leaving 8 bases between the germline ends. CDR3 loop: CSVLTGYEQYF. CDR3 sequence (DNA): TGCAGCGTTCTCACGGGCTACGAGCAGTACTTC.

This chain uses TRBV19 with TRBJ2-7; D ambiguous. This CDR3 contains 11 residues. Trimming cost V 6 bases and J 3 bases, with 6 bases left between them. Germline values: CDR1 LNHDA, CDR2 SQIVND (reference sequence). The CDR3 protein is CASRNNYEQYF. The DNA for the CDR3 is TGTGCCAGTAGAAACAACTACGAGCAGTACTTC.

The rearrangement uses TRBV4-2 and TRBJ1-5; 9 bases are shared with TRBD1. With V trimmed by 0 bases and J by 4 bases, 16 bases remained unmatched. CDR1 is LGHNA, CDR2 YNFKEQ, per germline. This CDR3 contains 20 residues. The CDR3 spells CASSQEEGTGISSYNQPQHF. DNA for the CDR3: TGTGCCAGCAGCCAAGAGGAAGGGACAGGGATCTCTTCATATAATCAGCCCCAGCATTTT.

The rearrangement links TRBV29-1 to TRBJ2-4; 11 nucleotides line up with TRBD1. Trimming took 1 base from V and 1 from J; bases not matched to a gene: 6. CDR3 size: 17 residues. Germline CDR1 is SQVTM and CDR2 is ANQGSEA. The CDR3 spells CSVEGTGGPTAKNIQYF. The CDR3 DNA sequence: TGCAGCGTTGAAGGGACAGGGGGCCCTACGGCCAAAAACATTCAGTACTTC.

The chain joins TRBV10-3 to TRBJ2-3; TRBD2 matches at 9 bases. After removal of 2 bases from V and 0 bases from J, the junction contained 6 bases not matched to a gene. Germline V gives CDR1 ENHRY, CDR2 SYGVKD. This CDR3 comprises 17 residues. The DNA of the CDR3 is TGTGCCATCAGTGAGCGAAGACTAGCGGCTAGCACAGATACGCAGTATTTT. Amino acid sequence: CAISERRLAASTDTQYF.

The gene calls are TRBV30 and TRBJ1-1; TRBD1 might be the D (6 bases). The CDR3 runs to 18 residues. Deletions cut 0 bases from V and 5 bases from J, with 25 bases between. Germline CDR1 GTSNPN, CDR2 SVGIG (reference sequence). The CDR3 DNA reads TGTGCCTGGAGTGTACCGAAGAGGGGGGGGTATGGGCATACTGAAGCTTTCTTT. Amino acid sequence: CAWSVPKRGGYGHTEAFF.

This sequence joins TRBV25-1 and TRBJ1-1; 7 nucleotides align to TRBD1. The CDR3 contains 15 residues. The V segment lost 5 bases and the J segment 3 bases; nucleotides outside the gene matches: 9. CDR1 is MGHDK, CDR2 SYGVNS, per germline. CDR3 sequence (DNA): TGTGCCAGCAGTCGGACAGGCCTTGGGTACACTGAAGCTTTCTTT. Amino acid sequence: CASSRTGLGYTEAFF.